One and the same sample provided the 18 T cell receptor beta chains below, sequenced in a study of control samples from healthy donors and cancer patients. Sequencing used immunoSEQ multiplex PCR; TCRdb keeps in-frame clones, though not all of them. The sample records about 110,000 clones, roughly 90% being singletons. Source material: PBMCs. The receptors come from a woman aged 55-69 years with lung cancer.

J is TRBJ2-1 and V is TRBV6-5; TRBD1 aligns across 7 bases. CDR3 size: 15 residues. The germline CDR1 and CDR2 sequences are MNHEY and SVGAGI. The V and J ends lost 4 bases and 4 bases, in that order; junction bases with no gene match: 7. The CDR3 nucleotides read TGTGCCAGCAGTTCAACACCGGGACAGTACAATGAGCAGTTCTTC. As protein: CASSSTPGQYNEQFF.

The CDR3 region is CASSQEIVGQGRFEKLFF. As DNA, the CDR3 is TGCGCCAGCAGCCAAGAAATCGTCGGACAGGGTAGATTCGAAAAACTGTTTTTT. V gene TRBV4-3 combines with J gene TRBJ1-4; the match to TRBD1 covers 8 bases. CDR3 length: 18 residues. V was clipped by 0 bases and J by 8 bases; unmatched bases: 14. Germline V gives CDR1 LGHNA, CDR2 YSLEER.

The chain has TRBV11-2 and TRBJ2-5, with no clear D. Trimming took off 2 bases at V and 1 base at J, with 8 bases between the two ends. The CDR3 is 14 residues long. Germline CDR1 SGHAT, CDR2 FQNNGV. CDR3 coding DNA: TGTGCCAGCAGCTTAACTGGGCTCCAAGAGACCCAGTACTTC. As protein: CASSLTGLQETQYF. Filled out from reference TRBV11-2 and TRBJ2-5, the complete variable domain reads EAGVAQSPRYKIIEKRQSVAFWCNPISGHATLYWYQQILGQGPKLLIQFQNNGVVDDSQLPKDRFSAERLKGVDSTLKIQPAKLEDSAVYLCASSLTGLQETQYFGPGTRLLVL.

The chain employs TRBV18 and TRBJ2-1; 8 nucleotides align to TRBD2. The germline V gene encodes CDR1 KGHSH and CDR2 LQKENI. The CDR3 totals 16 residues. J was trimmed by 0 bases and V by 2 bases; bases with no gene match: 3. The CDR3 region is CASSPMREVSYNEQFF. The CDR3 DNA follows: TGTGCCAGCTCACCAATGCGGGAGGTCTCCTACAATGAGCAGTTCTTC.

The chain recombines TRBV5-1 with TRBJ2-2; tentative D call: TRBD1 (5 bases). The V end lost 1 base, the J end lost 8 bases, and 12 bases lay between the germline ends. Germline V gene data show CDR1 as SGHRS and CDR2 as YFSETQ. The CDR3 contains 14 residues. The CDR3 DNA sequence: TGCGCCAGCAGCTTGCAGGGTGATCGTGGGGAGCTGTTTTTT. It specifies CASSLQGDRGELFF.

This CDR3 reads CASSANRGLTEAFF. The CDR3 DNA follows: TGTGCCAGCAGCGCTAACAGGGGGCTGACTGAAGCTTTCTTT. The chain combines TRBV11-3 with TRBJ1-1; TRBD1 matches 9 bases. Germline lookup yields CDR1 SGHNT and CDR2 YENEEA. The CDR3 runs 14 residues. V was clipped by 5 bases and J by 5 bases; unmatched bases: 6.

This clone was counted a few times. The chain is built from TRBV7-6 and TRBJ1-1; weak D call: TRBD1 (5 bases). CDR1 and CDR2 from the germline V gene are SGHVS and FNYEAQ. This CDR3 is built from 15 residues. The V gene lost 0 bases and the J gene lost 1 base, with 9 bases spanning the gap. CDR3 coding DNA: TGTGCCAGCAGCTTAGCGGGGCAGCCGAACACTGAAGCTTTCTTT. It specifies CASSLAGQPNTEAFF.

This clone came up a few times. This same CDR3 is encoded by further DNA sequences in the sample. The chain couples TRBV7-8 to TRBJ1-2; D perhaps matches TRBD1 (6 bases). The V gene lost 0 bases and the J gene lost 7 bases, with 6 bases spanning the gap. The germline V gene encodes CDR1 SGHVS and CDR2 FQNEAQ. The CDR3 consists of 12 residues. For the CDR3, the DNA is TGTGCCAGCAGCTTAGCGGGGGCTGGCTACACCTTC. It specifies CASSLAGAGYTF. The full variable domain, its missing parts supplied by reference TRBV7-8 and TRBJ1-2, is GAGVSQSPRYKVAKRGQDVALRCDPISGHVSLFWYQQALGQGPEFLTYFQNEAQLDKSGLPSDRFFAERPEGSVSTLKIQRTQQEDSAVYLCASSLAGAGYTFGSGTRLTVV.

CDR3 in DNA: TGTGCCAGCAGCTTAGCGCCAGGGGCGAACTCACCCCTCCACTTT. Its protein is CASSLAPGANSPLHF. The rearrangement joins TRBV11-2 to TRBJ1-6, with D perhaps matching TRBD1 (6 bases). The CDR3 sequence is 15 residues long. From germline, CDR1 is SGHAT and CDR2 FQNNGV. The ends were cut back, 1 base at V and 10 bases at J, with 14 bases in the middle.

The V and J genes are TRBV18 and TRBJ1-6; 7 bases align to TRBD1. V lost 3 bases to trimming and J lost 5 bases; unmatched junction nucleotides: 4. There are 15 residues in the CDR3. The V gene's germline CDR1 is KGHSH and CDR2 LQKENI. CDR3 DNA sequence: TGTGCCAGCTCACCTCGACAGGGAGATAATTCACCCCTCCACTTT. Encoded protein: CASSPRQGDNSPLHF.

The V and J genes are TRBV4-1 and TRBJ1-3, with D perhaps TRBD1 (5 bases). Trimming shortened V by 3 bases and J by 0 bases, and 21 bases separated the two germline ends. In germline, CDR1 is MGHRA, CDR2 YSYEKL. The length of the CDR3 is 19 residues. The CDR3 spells CASSQAGGAILLSGNTIYF. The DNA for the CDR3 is TGCGCCAGCAGCCAGGCTGGGGGAGCAATTTTGCTCTCTGGAAACACCATATATTTT.

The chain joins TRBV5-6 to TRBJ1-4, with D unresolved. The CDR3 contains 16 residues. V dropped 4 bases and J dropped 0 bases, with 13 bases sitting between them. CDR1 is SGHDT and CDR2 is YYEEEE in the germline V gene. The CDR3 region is CASSLSDGATNEKLFF. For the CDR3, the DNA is TGTGCCAGCAGCCTGTCGGACGGTGCAACTAATGAAAAACTGTTTTTT.

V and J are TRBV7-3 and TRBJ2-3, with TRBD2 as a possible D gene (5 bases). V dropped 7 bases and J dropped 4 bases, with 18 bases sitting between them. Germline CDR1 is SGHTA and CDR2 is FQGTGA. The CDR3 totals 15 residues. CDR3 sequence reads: CASKLTPEGSDTQYF. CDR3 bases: TGTGCCAGCAAGTTAACCCCAGAGGGTTCAGATACGCAGTATTTT.

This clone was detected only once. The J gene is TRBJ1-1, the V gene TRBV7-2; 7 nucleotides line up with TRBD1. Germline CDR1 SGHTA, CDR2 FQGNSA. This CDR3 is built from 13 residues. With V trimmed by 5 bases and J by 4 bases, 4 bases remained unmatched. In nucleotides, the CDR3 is TGTGCCAGCAGCCTACAGGGGAGCACTGAAGCTTTCTTT. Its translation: CASSLQGSTEAFF. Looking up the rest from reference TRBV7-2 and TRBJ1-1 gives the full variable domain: GAGVSQSPSNKVTEKGKDVELRCDPISGHTALYWYRQSLGQGLEFLIYFQGNSAPDKSGLPSDRFSAERTGGSVSTLTIQRTQQEDSAVYLCASSLQGSTEAFFGQGTRLTVV.

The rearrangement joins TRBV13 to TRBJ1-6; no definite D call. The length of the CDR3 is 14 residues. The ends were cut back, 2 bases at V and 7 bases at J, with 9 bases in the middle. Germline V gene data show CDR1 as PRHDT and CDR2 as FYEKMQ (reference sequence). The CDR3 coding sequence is TGTGCCAGCAGCTTAATGGCGGGAAATTCACCCCTCCACTTT. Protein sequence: CASSLMAGNSPLHF.

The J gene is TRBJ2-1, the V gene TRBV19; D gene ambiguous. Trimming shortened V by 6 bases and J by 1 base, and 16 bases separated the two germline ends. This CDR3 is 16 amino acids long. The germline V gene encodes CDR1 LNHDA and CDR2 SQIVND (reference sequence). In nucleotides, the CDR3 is TGTGCCAGTAGCCCCTTTGGTACTCGATCCTACAATGAGCAGTTCTTC. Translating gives CASSPFGTRSYNEQFF. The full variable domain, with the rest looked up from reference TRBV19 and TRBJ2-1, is DGGITQSPKYLFRKEGQNVTLSCEQNLNHDAMYWYRQDPGQGLRLIYYSQIVNDFQKGDIAEGYSVSREKKESFPLTVTSAQKNPTAFYLCASSPFGTRSYNEQFFGPGTRLTVL.

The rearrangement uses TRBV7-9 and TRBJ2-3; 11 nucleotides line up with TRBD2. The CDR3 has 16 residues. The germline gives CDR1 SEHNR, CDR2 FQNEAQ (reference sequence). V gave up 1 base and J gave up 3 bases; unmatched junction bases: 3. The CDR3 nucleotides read TGTGCCAGCAGCTTAGTGGCTAGCGGGAGGACAGATACGCAGTATTTT. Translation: CASSLVASGRTDTQYF.

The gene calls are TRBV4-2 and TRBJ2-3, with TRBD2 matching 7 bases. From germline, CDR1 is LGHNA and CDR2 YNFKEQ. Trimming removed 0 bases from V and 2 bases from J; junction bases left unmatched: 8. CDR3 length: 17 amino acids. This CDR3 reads CASSQDRSGENTDTQYF. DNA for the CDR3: TGTGCCAGCAGCCAAGATCGGAGCGGGGAGAACACAGATACGCAGTATTTT.